These 13 T cell receptor beta chains share one sample of origin, sequenced in a study of T cell responses to AZD1222 COVID-19 vaccine (dated by TCRdb to the early 2020s). Sample time point, as interpreted from the label and publication: baseline before first vaccination. Libraries were prepared through the immunoSEQ multiplex PCR assay. The clones in this table, taken by TCRdb from immuneACCESS, are in-frame only. Not every clone is retained; where verified, under half of the shortfall comes from an unresolved V gene, and the cause of the rest is unknown. The sample table contains 150,000 or so clones; only one count was recorded for about nine tenths of them. Together, the top ten hold about 5% of the sample. The source material was peripheral blood, sampled on day 0 of AZD1222 vaccination. These receptors all come from an adult in good health.

The genes are TRBV6-5 and TRBJ1-5, with D tentatively TRBD1 (6 bases). The CDR3 sequence is 15 residues long. The V gene's germline CDR1 is MNHEY and CDR2 SVGAGI. V was trimmed by 4 bases and J by 6 bases, leaving 16 bases between them. The CDR3 nucleotides read TGTGCCAGCAGTTTAACAGGGATGTCGGGTCAGCCCCAGCATTTT. It is translated as CASSLTGMSGQPQHF.

The chain uses TRBV9 and TRBJ2-7, with 10 bases identical to TRBD2. The CDR3 loop spans 15 amino acids. J was trimmed by 3 bases and V by 3 bases; bases with no gene match: 6. CDR1 and CDR2 from the germline V gene are SGDLS and YYNGEE. The CDR3: CASSAWTSGGYEQYF. DNA of the CDR3: TGTGCCAGCAGCGCGTGGACTAGCGGAGGCTACGAGCAGTACTTC.

The chain recombines TRBV4-1 with TRBJ2-3; no reliable D call. Germline CDR1 reads MGHRA; CDR2 reads YSYEKL. Deletions cut 4 bases from V and 5 bases from J, with 10 bases between. The CDR3 has 13 amino acids. CDR3 nucleotides: TGCGCCAGCAGCCCAAGTCCCGTAGATACGCAGTATTTT. This gives the protein CASSPSPVDTQYF.

The chain combines TRBV5-5 with TRBJ1-2; 10 bases agree with TRBD1. Germline CDR1 SGHKS, CDR2 YYEKEE (reference sequence). The CDR3 consists of 17 residues. J gave up 8 bases and V 4 bases, and 17 bases lay outside the gene matches. CDR3 DNA sequence: TGTGCCAGCAGCCATCAACCCCAACCGGGACAGGGGAGCGGCTACACCTTC. Amino acid sequence: CASSHQPQPGQGSGYTF. The complete variable domain, with remaining parts taken from reference TRBV5-5 and TRBJ1-2, reads DAGVTQSPTHLIKTRGQQVTLRCSPISGHKSVSWYQQVLGQGPQFIFQYYEKEERGRGNFPDRFSARQFPNYSSELNVNALLLGDSALYLCASSHQPQPGQGSGYTFGSGTRLTVV.

This chain connects TRBV3-1 (or the pseudogene TRBV3-2) to TRBJ2-7; D gene uncertain. The CDR3 totals 12 residues. V lost 8 bases and J 1 base, leaving 9 bases between the germline ends. Germline loops: CDR1 LGHDT, CDR2 YNNKEL (reference sequence). The CDR3: CASGDVSYEQYF. In DNA form, the CDR3 reads TGTGCCAGCGGGGATGTGTCCTACGAGCAGTACTTC.

The rearrangement links TRBV6-5 to TRBJ1-5, with TRBD1 identical over 8 bases. V gave up 5 bases and J gave up 7 bases; unmatched junction bases: 7. The CDR3 sequence is 14 residues long. Looked up from germline, CDR1 is MNHEY and CDR2 is SVGAGI. Here the CDR3 DNA reads TGTGCCAGCAGTCAACAGGGGGGCGGCCAGCCCCAGCATTTT. It encodes CASSQQGGGQPQHF.

This sequence joins TRBV5-5 and TRBJ2-1, with 13 bases fitting TRBD2. The trim removed 1 base at V and 14 bases at J, leaving 3 bases unmatched. This CDR3 contains 13 residues. Germline-derived CDR1 and CDR2 are SGHKS and YYEKEE (reference sequence). Here the CDR3 DNA reads TGTGCCAGCAGCTTGACTAGCGGGAGGGCCGAGTTCTTC. Protein product: CASSLTSGRAEFF.

J is TRBJ2-2 and V is TRBV2; 7 bases line up with TRBD1. The length of the CDR3 is 15 residues. Germline CDR1 is SNHLY and CDR2 is FYNNEI. The V and J ends lost 6 bases and 4 bases, in that order; junction bases with no gene match: 8. The CDR3 is CASSLGQAATGELFF. CDR3 DNA sequence: TGTGCCAGCAGCCTAGGACAGGCAGCCACCGGGGAGCTGTTTTTT. Together with reference TRBV2 and TRBJ2-2, the CDR3 gives the full variable domain: EPEVTQTPSHQVTQMGQEVILRCVPISNHLYFYWYRQILGQKVEFLVSFYNNEISEKSEIFDDQFSVERPDGSNFTLKIRSTKLEDSAMYFCASSLGQAATGELFFGEGSRLTVL.

The chain employs TRBV2 and TRBJ2-5; 7 bases fit TRBD2. With 6 bases clipped from V and 4 bases from J, the junction kept 14 bases outside the gene matches. Germline V gives CDR1 SNHLY, CDR2 FYNNEI. The CDR3 has 16 residues. The CDR3 spells CASSPLGRGKGETQYF. The CDR3 nucleotides read TGTGCCAGCAGCCCCTTAGGGCGGGGGAAGGGAGAGACCCAGTACTTC.

In its sample, this clone was seen once. The chain is built from TRBV6-1 and TRBJ1-1; the D is unclear. The germline gives CDR1 MNHNS, CDR2 SASEGT. The germline V and J ends were trimmed by 5 bases and 8 bases, with 12 bases remaining between them. This CDR3 spans 12 amino acids. CDR3: CASSYGTGEAFF. CDR3 DNA sequence: TGTGCCAGCAGTTATGGTACCGGCGAAGCTTTCTTT.

The chain uses TRBV7-9 and TRBJ2-1; a possible D gene is TRBD2 (6 bases). The CDR3 runs 18 residues. Germline CDR1 and CDR2: SEHNR and FQNEAQ (reference sequence). Trimming pared 1 base from V and 0 bases from J, leaving 16 bases between. CDR3 sequence: CASSLGGDKGFSYNEQFF. DNA of the CDR3: TGTGCCAGCAGCTTAGGCGGGGATAAGGGTTTCTCCTACAATGAGCAGTTCTTC.

The chain uses TRBV24-1 and TRBJ1-1, with TRBD1 matching over 9 bases. Germline CDR1 and CDR2: KGHDR and SFDVKD. The CDR3 extends over 14 amino acids. V dropped 9 bases and J dropped 6; count of bases not matched to a gene: 10. In nucleotides, the CDR3 is TGTGCCACCTCAGCAGGACAGGGGAATTCTGAAGCTTTCTTT. The encoded protein is CATSAGQGNSEAFF.

The V call is TRBV19, the J call TRBJ1-2; D is ambiguous. V dropped 6 bases and J dropped 7 bases, with 21 bases sitting between them. Germline CDR1 reads LNHDA; CDR2 reads SQIVND (reference sequence). The CDR3 loop spans 15 amino acids. This chain's CDR3 is CASSEGFAAGGGYTF. The CDR3 nucleotides are TGTGCCAGTAGCGAAGGGTTCGCTGCTGGTGGTGGCTACACCTTC.